This TCR beta chain was documented in a study of blood T cell repertoires in COVID-19. Study context: Acute and convalescent COVID-19 specimens originated in the United States, Italy and Spain.

Methods used by the authors: Amplified reference gene primers provided the basis for estimating nucleated cell counts. Here immunoSEQ multiplex PCR was the method, and the copy in TCRdb shows in-frame clones only, minus some. Clone size and V and J calls were adopted from that table, with D and trimming inferred from the DNA. The data show around 210,000 clones, roughly 85% seen once. This CDR3 has 16 residues. Germline lookup yields CDR1 LNHDA and CDR2 SQIVND (reference sequence). The V gene lost 4 bases and the J gene lost 0 bases, with 13 bases spanning the gap. The Seattle site enrolled patients during active infection and followed them longitudinally.

The specimen was peripheral blood. The clonotype comes from a man aged 50 or older with COVID-19, enrolled during active disease. J is TRBJ1-5 and V is TRBV19; weak D call: TRBD1 (5 bases). The CDR3 nucleotides are TGTGCCAGTAGTACCCAGGGACTTAATAGCAATCAGCCCCAGCATTTT. It encodes CASSTQGLNSNQPQHF.